The next 5 T cell receptor beta chains were all read from a single sample in a study of T cell repertoires in cytomegalovirus infection. The antigens these receptors bind are not known. TCRdb processed the reads anew with MiXCR; each CDR3 protein has one entry. The data show about 920,000 distinct CDR3 sequences, around 32% seen once. The specimen was cultured CD8+ T cells from PBMCs, collected from culture after CMV antigen stimulation. All receptors derive from a human donor in good health (CMV status not recorded). Some clones in this sample may be carry-over from other donors' samples.

Of note for this clonotype: One junction end disagrees with the germline gene, perhaps due to a read error. The rearrangement links TRBV2 to TRBJ1-4, with 8 bases aligning to TRBD1. The CDR3 is 12 residues long. Germline values: CDR1 SNHLY, CDR2 FYNNEI. The CDR3 DNA is TGTGCCAGCAGTAAAAAACCGGGACAGGACCTTTTT. Amino acids: CASSKKPGQDLF. Combining the CDR3 with reference TRBV2 and TRBJ1-4 gives the whole variable domain EPEVTQTPSHQVTQMGQEVILRCVPISNHLYFYWYRQILGQKVEFLVSFYNNEISEKSEIFDDQFSVERPDGSNFTLKIRSTKLEDSAMYFCASSKKPGQDLFGSGTQLSVL.

A few counts support this clonotype. This sequence joins TRBV6-1 and TRBJ1-3, with no clear D. Trimming removed 4 bases at V and 0 bases at J, with 10 bases between. Germline loops: CDR1 MNHNS, CDR2 SASEGT. The CDR3 is 15 residues long. The CDR3 nucleotides are TGTGCCAGCAGTGTCCAGCGTCCCTCTGGAAACACCATATATTTT. This translates into CASSVQRPSGNTIYF.

In this sample, this clonotype turned up many times. This chain links TRBV7-3 with TRBJ1-2; tentatively, D is TRBD1 (6 bases). The ends were cut back, 1 base at V and 6 bases at J, with 12 bases in the middle. Germline lookup yields CDR1 SGHTA and CDR2 FQGTGA. The CDR3 loop spans 14 amino acids. CDR3 DNA sequence: TGTGCCAGCAGCTTAAGGGCCGGGGGCGATGGCTACACCTTC. Translated: CASSLRAGGDGYTF. Based on the CDR3 plus reference TRBV7-3 and TRBJ1-2, the full variable domain is GAGVSQTPSNKVTEKGKYVELRCDPISGHTALYWYRQSLGQGPEFLIYFQGTGAADDSGLPNDRFFAVRPEGSVSTLKIQRTERGDSAVYLCASSLRAGGDGYTFGSGTRLTVV.

The chain uses TRBV6-6 and TRBJ1-3, with TRBD1 identical over 7 bases. With 5 bases clipped from V and 2 bases from J, the junction kept 12 bases outside the gene matches. From germline, CDR1 is MNHNY and CDR2 SVGAGI (reference sequence). The CDR3 contains 17 residues. CDR3 DNA: TGTGCCAGCAGTCATGGACAGGCCAGTCTGACTGGAAACACCATATATTTT. This encodes CASSHGQASLTGNTIYF.

This chain connects TRBV7-9 to TRBJ1-3; unclear D gene. Germline lookup yields CDR1 SEHNR and CDR2 FQNEAQ (reference sequence). The CDR3 consists of 17 residues. V dropped 2 bases and J dropped 0 bases, with 14 bases sitting between them. The CDR3 spells CASSLTERIFSGNTIYF. The CDR3 coding sequence is TGTGCCAGCAGCTTAACGGAGCGGATTTTCTCTGGAAACACCATATATTTT.